The present T cell receptor beta chain was sequenced within a study of cytomegalovirus exposure and HLA in healthy donors (dated by TCRdb to about 2017). The study in broad terms: According to a later analysis, the roughly 120 validation repertoires were produced on the same platform as the approximately 620 repertoires of the first cohort. The study aimed to test whether cataloging public T cell receptors could reveal signatures of past pathogen exposure. Along with the approximately 700-subject first cohort, a separate validation cohort of over a hundred different subjects was used. To predict cytomegalovirus infection status, the study combined high-throughput TCR immunosequencing, statistical association of individual TCRs with disease status, and machine learning.

To prepare the library, the immunoSEQ multiplex PCR assay was applied. In the paper's pipeline: A statistical classification framework was built for diagnosing cytomegalovirus status from the catalog of TCR beta chain sequences. The immuneACCESS repertoire file appears here via TCRdb, limited to in-frame rearrangements. These files lack a portion of the clones; in checked studies, under half of the deficit traces to unresolved V genes, and the cause of the others is not known. That table gives V, J and clone size, and the DNA gave D and trimming. Present in this sample are fewer than 150,000 clones, around 86% of which were seen just once. 8.5% to 9.5% of the sample comes from the top ten. Its CDR3 holds 15 amino acids, cysteine through phenylalanine. The read is trimmed to its CDR3 DNA, 45 bases read in frame from base 1. CDR1 LGHNA and CDR2 YNFKEQ are derived from the germline V gene. Clipping removes 0 bases from V and 7 bases from J, with 6 as the unmatched junction base count.

Donors formed part of the validation cohort, which comprised 120 subjects and was distinct from the first cohort of 666 subjects. In its sample, this clone was seen a few times. This clone's antigen is unknown. No per-base quality is available; no much larger clone lies one base away. Summary of the overall study and its limitations: Most TCR sequences were seen in very few donors, while some public TCRs were found in many individuals. The study gave a list of roughly 150 TCR beta chains associated with cytomegalovirus. A few of the identified cytomegalovirus-associated TCR beta chains were confirmed in vitro to be specific for cytomegalovirus antigens. The authors suggested that the approach could potentially be extended to other disease states and immunological phenotypes. A later analysis lacked HLA typing for the validation cohort, so it scored co-occurrence in that cohort across all 120 or so repertoires. The classifier was reported to diagnose cytomegalovirus status with high specificity and sensitivity in both the original cohort and the validation cohort. Subsequent analysis determined that TCRs grouped into clusters in the first cohort also showed a tendency toward co-occurrence across the 120 validation repertoires, and approximately 94% of cluster scores exceeded 0.

Sequencing used PBMCs. The TCR was taken from a man between 18 and 29 years old in good health and CMV-seropositive. The sequence links TRBV4-2 to TRBJ1-5; the central 7 bases match TRBD1. The nucleotide sequence is given as TGTGCCAGCAGCCAAGAGATAGGGGGCTGGCAGCCCCAGCATTTT. Its product reads: CASSQEIGGWQPQHF.